These T cell receptor beta chains were read from a single sample in a study of T cell responses to AZD1222 COVID-19 vaccine. The assay was immunoSEQ multiplex PCR, and TCRdb's table has in-frame clones only and misses some. The table has about 170,000 clones, roughly 87% seen once. The sample in question was peripheral blood, obtained 28 days after the second AZD1222 dose. The receptors stem from an adult who received the AZD1222 COVID-19 vaccine. Each CDR3 is given with its conserved first and last residue. Fields, in order: J gene, V gene, D gene, clone size, CDR3 length, CDR3 protein, CDR3 DNA. D genes are given only for firm matches. Not all rows give a size; the values are once, few, many and, for expanded clones, a class.

j_gene: TRBJ2-7
v_gene: TRBV10-3
d_gene: .
abundance: .
len: 15
CDR3aa: CAISGGAESDYEQYF
CDR3nt: TGTGCCATCAGCGGTGGTGCGGAGTCCGACTACGAGCAGTACTTC

j_gene: TRBJ2-7
v_gene: TRBV11-2
d_gene: TRBD1
abundance: .
len: 16
CDR3aa: CASSLGKTGSDGEQYF
CDR3nt: TGTGCCAGCAGCTTAGGGAAGACAGGGAGTGATGGCGAGCAGTACTTC

j_gene: TRBJ2-1
v_gene: TRBV6-5
d_gene: .
abundance: .
len: 16
CDR3aa: CASSYQPGWAYNEQFF
CDR3nt: TGTGCCAGCAGTTATCAACCTGGGTGGGCCTACAATGAGCAGTTCTTC

j_gene: TRBJ2-5
v_gene: TRBV19
d_gene: TRBD1
abundance: .
len: 17
CDR3aa: CASSIGGTGSRRETQYF
CDR3nt: TGTGCCAGTAGTATCGGGGGGACAGGGAGCCGACGAGAGACCCAGTACTTC

j_gene: TRBJ1-1
v_gene: TRBV4-2
d_gene: .
abundance: .
len: 16
CDR3aa: CASSQGQGTQTLGAFF
CDR3nt: TGTGCCAGCAGCCAAGGTCAAGGGACGCAAACCCTTGGGGCTTTCTTT

j_gene: TRBJ2-5
v_gene: TRBV7-9
d_gene: TRBD2
abundance: once
len: 16
CDR3aa: CASSTGLAGELSPRYF
CDR3nt: TGTGCCAGCAGCACGGGACTAGCGGGGGAGTTATCCCCCCGGTACTTC

j_gene: TRBJ2-1
v_gene: TRBV7-8
d_gene: .
abundance: once
len: 14
CDR3aa: CASTVAWGWGEQFF
CDR3nt: TGTGCCAGCACCGTAGCGTGGGGGTGGGGTGAGCAGTTCTTC

j_gene: TRBJ2-3
v_gene: TRBV5-5
d_gene: .
abundance: .
len: 13
CDR3aa: CASSWSELDTQYF
CDR3nt: TGTGCCAGCAGCTGGTCAGAGCTAGATACGCAGTATTTT

j_gene: TRBJ1-3
v_gene: TRBV7-2
d_gene: .
abundance: .
len: 15
CDR3aa: CASSLASVSGNTIYF
CDR3nt: TGTGCCAGCAGCTTAGCGAGTGTCTCTGGAAACACCATATATTTT

j_gene: TRBJ2-3
v_gene: TRBV9
d_gene: TRBD2
abundance: once
len: 14
CDR3aa: CASTIAGHTDTQYF
CDR3nt: TGTGCCAGCACCATAGCGGGGCACACAGATACGCAGTATTTT

j_gene: TRBJ1-1
v_gene: TRBV10-3
d_gene: .
abundance: .
len: 11
CDR3aa: CAISGSTEAFF
CDR3nt: TGTGCCATCAGTGGCAGCACTGAAGCTTTCTTT

j_gene: TRBJ1-2
v_gene: TRBV6-5
d_gene: .
abundance: .
len: 14
CDR3aa: CASRTGPGTYGYTF
CDR3nt: TGTGCCAGCAGAACCGGGCCGGGGACCTATGGCTACACCTTC

j_gene: TRBJ1-3
v_gene: TRBV19
d_gene: .
abundance: .
len: 16
CDR3aa: CASSILGASSGNTIYF
CDR3nt: TGTGCCAGTAGTATCCTGGGGGCGAGCTCTGGAAACACCATATATTTT

j_gene: TRBJ1-3
v_gene: TRBV6-5
d_gene: TRBD1
abundance: .
len: 14
CDR3aa: CASRDRGYIDTIYF
CDR3nt: TGTGCCAGCAGGGACAGGGGGTATATAGACACCATATATTTT

j_gene: TRBJ1-2
v_gene: TRBV6-5
d_gene: .
abundance: .
len: 15
CDR3aa: CASSNDRSPAGGYTF
CDR3nt: TGTGCCAGCAGTAACGACAGGTCCCCCGCGGGTGGCTACACCTTC

j_gene: TRBJ1-6
v_gene: TRBV7-9
d_gene: .
abundance: .
len: 12
CDR3aa: CASSFSGSPLHF
CDR3nt: TGTGCCAGCAGCTTTTCGGGATCACCCCTCCACTTT

j_gene: TRBJ1-3
v_gene: TRBV5-6
d_gene: .
abundance: .
len: 15
CDR3aa: CASSPGRSSGNTIYF
CDR3nt: TGTGCCAGCAGCCCCGGACGGAGCTCTGGAAACACCATATATTTT

j_gene: TRBJ1-1
v_gene: TRBV3-1/TRBV3-2
d_gene: .
abundance: .
len: 15
CDR3aa: CASSQRGGRRTEAFF
CDR3nt: TGTGCCAGCAGCCAACGGGGAGGGAGGCGCACTGAAGCTTTCTTT

j_gene: TRBJ1-1
v_gene: TRBV7-8
d_gene: TRBD1
abundance: once
len: 13
CDR3aa: CASSSHRGTEAFF
CDR3nt: TGTGCCAGCAGCTCACACAGGGGAACTGAAGCTTTCTTT

j_gene: TRBJ1-5
v_gene: TRBV19
d_gene: .
abundance: .
len: 15
CDR3aa: CASSLQDGANQPQHF
CDR3nt: TGTGCCAGTAGTCTCCAGGACGGGGCGAATCAGCCCCAGCATTTT

j_gene: TRBJ1-5
v_gene: TRBV2
d_gene: .
abundance: .
len: 13
CDR3aa: CASKQIGDRPQHF
CDR3nt: TGTGCCAGCAAGCAAATAGGCGACAGGCCCCAGCATTTT

j_gene: TRBJ1-4
v_gene: TRBV7-9
d_gene: .
abundance: .
len: 14
CDR3aa: CASSLSATNEKLFF
CDR3nt: TGTGCCAGCAGCCTCTCGGCAACTAATGAAAAACTGTTTTTT

j_gene: TRBJ2-1
v_gene: TRBV15
d_gene: .
abundance: .
len: 13
CDR3aa: CATSKDFYNEQFF
CDR3nt: TGTGCCACCAGCAAGGACTTCTACAATGAGCAGTTCTTC

j_gene: TRBJ2-3
v_gene: TRBV9
d_gene: .
abundance: .
len: 15
CDR3aa: CASSAERGFTDTQYF
CDR3nt: TGTGCCAGCAGCGCCGAACGGGGGTTCACAGATACGCAGTATTTT

j_gene: TRBJ2-1
v_gene: TRBV19
d_gene: .
abundance: .
len: 11
CDR3aa: CASRRGDEQFF
CDR3nt: TGTGCCAGCCGGAGGGGGGATGAGCAGTTCTTC

j_gene: TRBJ2-3
v_gene: TRBV7-8
d_gene: .
abundance: .
len: 17
CDR3aa: CASSPLFGGWDTDTQYF
CDR3nt: TGTGCCAGCAGCCCACTATTTGGGGGGTGGGACACAGATACGCAGTATTTT

j_gene: TRBJ1-4
v_gene: TRBV5-1
d_gene: .
abundance: .
len: 15
CDR3aa: CASSLVQGSGEKLFF
CDR3nt: TGCGCCAGCAGCTTGGTTCAGGGGTCGGGTGAAAAACTGTTTTTT

j_gene: TRBJ2-3
v_gene: TRBV29-1
d_gene: .
abundance: .
len: 13
CDR3aa: CSVARGLTDTQYF
CDR3nt: TGCAGCGTTGCAAGGGGATTAACAGATACGCAGTATTTT

j_gene: TRBJ1-5
v_gene: TRBV6-5
d_gene: .
abundance: .
len: 15
CDR3aa: CASRLEGTSNQPQHF
CDR3nt: TGTGCCAGCAGGCTGGAGGGAACGAGCAATCAGCCCCAGCATTTT

j_gene: TRBJ1-1
v_gene: TRBV3-1/TRBV3-2
d_gene: .
abundance: .
len: 14
CDR3aa: CASSQSGGTAEAFF
CDR3nt: TGTGCCAGCAGCCAGTCGGGGGGAACCGCTGAAGCTTTCTTT

j_gene: TRBJ1-5
v_gene: TRBV6-5
d_gene: TRBD1
abundance: few
len: 15
CDR3aa: CASSSSISPGGPQHF
CDR3nt: TGTGCCAGCAGTTCCTCCATAAGCCCAGGGGGGCCCCAGCATTTT

j_gene: TRBJ2-4
v_gene: TRBV2
d_gene: .
abundance: .
len: 15
CDR3aa: CASSEVPGSKNIQYF
CDR3nt: TGTGCCAGCAGTGAAGTCCCAGGGTCCAAAAACATTCAGTACTTC

j_gene: TRBJ1-2
v_gene: TRBV18
d_gene: TRBD1
abundance: .
len: 15
CDR3aa: CASSPWDRENYGYTF
CDR3nt: TGTGCCAGCTCACCTTGGGACAGGGAGAACTATGGCTACACCTTC

j_gene: TRBJ2-2
v_gene: TRBV5-6
d_gene: .
abundance: once
len: 18
CDR3aa: CASSPAGRGVSGTGELFF
CDR3nt: TGTGCCAGCAGCCCTGCTGGGAGGGGGGTATCGGGCACCGGGGAGCTGTTTTTT

j_gene: TRBJ2-2
v_gene: TRBV7-9
d_gene: .
abundance: .
len: 11
CDR3aa: CASSPIRELFF
CDR3nt: TGTGCCAGCAGCCCCATACGAGAGCTGTTTTTT

j_gene: TRBJ2-1
v_gene: TRBV2
d_gene: .
abundance: .
len: 11
CDR3aa: CASRSYNEQFF
CDR3nt: TGTGCCAGCCGTAGCTACAATGAGCAGTTCTTC

j_gene: TRBJ2-7
v_gene: TRBV7-2
d_gene: TRBD1
abundance: .
len: 15
CDR3aa: CASSPQTGPYYEQYF
CDR3nt: TGTGCCAGCAGCCCACAGACAGGGCCATACTACGAGCAGTACTTC

j_gene: TRBJ1-1
v_gene: TRBV5-5
d_gene: .
abundance: few
len: 15
CDR3aa: CASSFGPDLNTEAFF
CDR3nt: TGTGCCAGCAGCTTCGGGCCAGATCTGAACACTGAAGCTTTCTTT

j_gene: TRBJ1-4
v_gene: TRBV7-2
d_gene: TRBD1
abundance: .
len: 15
CDR3aa: CASSPPGQGFEKLFF
CDR3nt: TGTGCCAGCAGCCCCCCGGGACAGGGGTTCGAAAAACTGTTTTTT

j_gene: TRBJ2-4
v_gene: TRBV5-5
d_gene: .
abundance: .
len: 15
CDR3aa: CASSLRTATKNIQYF
CDR3nt: TGTGCCAGCAGCTTACGGACAGCCACAAAAAACATTCAGTACTTC

j_gene: TRBJ1-2
v_gene: TRBV13
d_gene: .
abundance: .
len: 14
CDR3aa: CASSLGPSNYGYTF
CDR3nt: TGTGCCAGCAGCTTAGGACCAAGTAACTATGGCTACACCTTC

j_gene: TRBJ1-6
v_gene: TRBV4-1
d_gene: TRBD1
abundance: .
len: 15
CDR3aa: CASSGTGGRGSPLHF
CDR3nt: TGCGCCAGCAGCGGGACAGGGGGTAGGGGTTCACCCCTCCACTTT

j_gene: TRBJ1-1
v_gene: TRBV6-5
d_gene: .
abundance: once
len: 11
CDR3aa: CASSRDTEAFF
CDR3nt: TGTGCCAGCTCCCGGGATACTGAAGCTTTCTTT

j_gene: TRBJ1-2
v_gene: TRBV7-2
d_gene: TRBD1
abundance: .
len: 13
CDR3aa: CASSVGQGHGYTF
CDR3nt: TGTGCCAGCAGCGTGGGACAGGGACATGGCTACACCTTC

j_gene: TRBJ2-3
v_gene: TRBV7-9
d_gene: .
abundance: .
len: 14
CDR3aa: CASSDSLDSITQYF
CDR3nt: TGTGCCAGCAGCGATTCTCTGGACAGTATTACGCAGTATTTT

j_gene: TRBJ1-2
v_gene: TRBV7-9
d_gene: TRBD1
abundance: .
len: 15
CDR3aa: CASSLVGQGIYGYTF
CDR3nt: TGTGCCAGCAGCTTAGTAGGACAGGGAATCTATGGCTACACCTTC

j_gene: TRBJ2-1
v_gene: TRBV7-6
d_gene: TRBD2
abundance: .
len: 16
CDR3aa: CASSLRGGGAYNEQFF
CDR3nt: TGTGCCAGCAGCTTAAGGGGCGGGGGGGCGTATAATGAGCAGTTCTTC

j_gene: TRBJ2-3
v_gene: TRBV19
d_gene: .
abundance: .
len: 15
CDR3aa: CASSILGGLTDTQYF
CDR3nt: TGTGCCAGTAGTATATTGGGGGGGCTTACAGATACGCAGTATTTT

j_gene: TRBJ1-5
v_gene: TRBV27
d_gene: .
abundance: few
len: 13
CDR3aa: CASTAGQGQPQHF
CDR3nt: TGTGCCAGTACGGCGGGGCAGGGTCAGCCCCAGCATTTT

j_gene: TRBJ1-3
v_gene: TRBV6-5
d_gene: TRBD1
abundance: .
len: 15
CDR3aa: CAISRDRVSGNTIYF
CDR3nt: TGTGCCATTTCCCGGGACAGGGTCTCTGGAAACACCATATATTTT

j_gene: TRBJ2-3
v_gene: TRBV19
d_gene: TRBD2
abundance: .
len: 16
CDR3aa: CASSMGSGGFGDTQYF
CDR3nt: TGTGCCAGTAGTATGGGTAGCGGGGGGTTTGGAGATACGCAGTATTTT

j_gene: TRBJ1-1
v_gene: TRBV5-1
d_gene: .
abundance: .
len: 15
CDR3aa: CASSMGGRGITEAFF
CDR3nt: TGCGCCAGCAGCATGGGGGGGCGGGGGATAACTGAAGCTTTCTTT

j_gene: TRBJ2-5
v_gene: TRBV4-1
d_gene: .
abundance: .
len: 16
CDR3aa: CASSQGPGRGIETQYF
CDR3nt: TGCGCCAGCAGCCAAGGACCTGGGCGCGGGATCGAGACCCAGTACTTC